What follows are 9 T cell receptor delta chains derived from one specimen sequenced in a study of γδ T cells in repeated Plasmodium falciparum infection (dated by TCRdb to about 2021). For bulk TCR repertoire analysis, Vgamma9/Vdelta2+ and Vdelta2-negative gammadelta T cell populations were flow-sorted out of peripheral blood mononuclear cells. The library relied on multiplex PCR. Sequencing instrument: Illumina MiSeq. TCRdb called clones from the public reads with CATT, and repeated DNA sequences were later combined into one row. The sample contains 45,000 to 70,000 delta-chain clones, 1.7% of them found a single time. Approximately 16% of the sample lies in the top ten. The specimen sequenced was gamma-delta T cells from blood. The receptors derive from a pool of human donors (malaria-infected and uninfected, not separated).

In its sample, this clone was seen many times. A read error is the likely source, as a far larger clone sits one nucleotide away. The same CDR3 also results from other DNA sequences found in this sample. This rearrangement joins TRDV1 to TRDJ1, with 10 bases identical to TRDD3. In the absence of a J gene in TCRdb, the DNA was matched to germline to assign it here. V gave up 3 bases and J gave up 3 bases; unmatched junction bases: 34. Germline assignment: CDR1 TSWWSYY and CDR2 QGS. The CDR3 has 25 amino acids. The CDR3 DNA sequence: TGTGCTCTTGGGGAGCCCTCTTGGCGAGCCCCTGCGGACAGAGTTTTGGGGGATACATCCGATAAACTCATCTTT. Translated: CALGEPSWRAPADRVLGDTSDKLIF.

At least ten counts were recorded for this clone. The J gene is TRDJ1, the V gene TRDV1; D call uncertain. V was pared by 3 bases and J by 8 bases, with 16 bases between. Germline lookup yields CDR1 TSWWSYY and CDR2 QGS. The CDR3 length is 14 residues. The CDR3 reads CALGDRSNWLKLIF. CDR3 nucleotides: TGTGCTCTTGGGGACCGTAGTAATTGGCTGAAACTCATCTTT.

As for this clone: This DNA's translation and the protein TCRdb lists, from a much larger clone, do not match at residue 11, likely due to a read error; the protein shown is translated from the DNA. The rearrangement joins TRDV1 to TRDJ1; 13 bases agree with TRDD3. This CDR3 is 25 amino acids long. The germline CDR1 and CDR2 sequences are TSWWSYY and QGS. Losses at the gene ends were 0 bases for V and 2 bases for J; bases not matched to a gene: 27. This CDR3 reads CALGELGPWGCPLTTGGYETDKLIF. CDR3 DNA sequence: TGTGCTCTTGGGGAACTGGGCCCCTGGGGGTGCCCGCTTACTACTGGGGGATACGAGACCGATAAACTCATCTTT.

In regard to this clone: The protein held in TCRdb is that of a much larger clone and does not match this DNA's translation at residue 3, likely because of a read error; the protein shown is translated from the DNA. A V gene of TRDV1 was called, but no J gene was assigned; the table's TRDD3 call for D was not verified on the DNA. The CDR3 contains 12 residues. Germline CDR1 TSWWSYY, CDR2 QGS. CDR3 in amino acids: CAPGETQSRLIF. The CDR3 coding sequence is TGTGCTCCTGGGGAGACCCAGAGTAGGCTCATCTTT.

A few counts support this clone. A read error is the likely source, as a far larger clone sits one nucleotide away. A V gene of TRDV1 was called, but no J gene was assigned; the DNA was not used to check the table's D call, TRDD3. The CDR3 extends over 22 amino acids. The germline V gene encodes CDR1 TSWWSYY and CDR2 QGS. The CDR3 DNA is TGTGCTCTTGGGGGTACGATCCATAGATCCTACTGGGGGATACGCGCCACCGATAAACTCATCTTC. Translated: CALGGTIHRSYWGIRATDKLIF.

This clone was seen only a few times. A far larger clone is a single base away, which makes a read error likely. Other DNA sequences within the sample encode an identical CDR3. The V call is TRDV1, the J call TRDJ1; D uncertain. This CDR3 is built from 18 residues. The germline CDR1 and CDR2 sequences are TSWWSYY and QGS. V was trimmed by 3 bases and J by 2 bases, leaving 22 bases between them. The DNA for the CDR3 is TGTGCTCTTGGGGAGGGTCCCACACCGCCCCTCCCGACCGATAAACTCATCTTT. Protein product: CALGEGPTPPLPTDKLIF.

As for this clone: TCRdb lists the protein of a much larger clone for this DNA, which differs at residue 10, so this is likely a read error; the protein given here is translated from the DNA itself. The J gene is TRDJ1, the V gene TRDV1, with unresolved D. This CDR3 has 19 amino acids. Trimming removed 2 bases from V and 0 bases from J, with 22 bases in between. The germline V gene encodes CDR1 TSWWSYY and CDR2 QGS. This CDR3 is CALGEDISGVPPYTDKLIF. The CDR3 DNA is TGTGCTCTTGGGGAAGATATCTCCGGGGTTCCCCCGTACACCGATAAACTCATCTTT.

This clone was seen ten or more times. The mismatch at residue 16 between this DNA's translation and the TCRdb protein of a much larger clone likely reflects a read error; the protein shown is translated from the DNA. CDR3 residues: CALGEEVLRAWGLEVRLIF. The CDR3 nucleotides are TGTGCTCTTGGGGAAGAAGTCCTACGGGCCTGGGGGCTTGAAGTTAGACTCATCTTT. The chain carries TRDV1 and TRDJ1; a weak D match, TRDD3 (7 bases). The J gene, absent from TCRdb, was called here by matching the DNA to germline. The CDR3 totals 19 residues. The V and J ends lost 2 bases and 10 bases respectively, with 32 bases between them. Germline values: CDR1 TSWWSYY, CDR2 QGS.

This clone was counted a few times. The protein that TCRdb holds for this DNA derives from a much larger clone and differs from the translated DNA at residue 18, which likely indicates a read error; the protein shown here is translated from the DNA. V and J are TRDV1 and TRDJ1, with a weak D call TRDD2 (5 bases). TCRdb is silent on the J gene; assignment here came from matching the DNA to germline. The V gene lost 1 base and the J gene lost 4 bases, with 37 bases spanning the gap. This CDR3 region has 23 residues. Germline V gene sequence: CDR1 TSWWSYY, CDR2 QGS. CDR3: CALGERLNQVVPSCFPSIDKLIF. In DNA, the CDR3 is TGTGCTCTTGGGGAACGCCTAAATCAAGTTGTTCCAAGTTGTTTCCCTTCGATCGATAAACTCATCTTT.